Reported below is one TCR beta chain. The CDR3 loop spans 10 amino acids. Germline-derived CDR1 and CDR2 are DFQATT and SNEGSKA (reference sequence). Between the trimmed V and J ends, which lost 1 base and 10 bases, there was a span of 7 bases. The repertoire was sequenced with immunoSEQ multiplex PCR; TCRdb's copy has only in-frame clones and lacks some. The sample includes about 110,000 clones, roughly four fifths seen only once; the top ten take 5% to 8.5%. This sample was included in a study of control samples from healthy donors and cancer patients. This chain uses TRBV20-1 with TRBJ2-5; D unresolved. The clonotype comes from a young man in good health. Sequences were obtained from blood. The CDR3 DNA is TGCAGTGCTAGAGGGGCCGGCCAGTACTTC. Its translation is CSARGAGQYF.